In its sample, the clone carrying this TCR beta chain was seen once. CDR1 and CDR2 (germline): SGHAT, FQNNGV. The CDR3 has 14 amino acids. V was cut by 6 bases and J by 5 bases, with 16 bases left in between. Data came from immunoSEQ multiplex PCR; TCRdb stores just in-frame clones and leaves some out. The data contain tens of thousands of clones, about nine tenths of them singletons. This entry comes from a study of T cell responses to AZD1222 COVID-19 vaccine. This receptor was taken from an adult who received the AZD1222 COVID-19 vaccine. Sequencing used peripheral blood, obtained 28 days after the second AZD1222 dose. V usage is TRBV11-2 and J usage is TRBJ2-5, with a tentative D call TRBD2 (6 bases). CDR3 residues: CASRGPGVRETQYF. The CDR3 nucleotides read TGTGCCAGCAGAGGGCCGGGAGTTAGGGAGACCCAGTACTTC.